Described below is a single TCR beta chain sequence and its context. Its target antigen remains unknown. No base quality information exists; no much larger clone differs at one position. Using the deep immunoSEQ assay, TCR CDR3 regions were amplified from genomic DNA by multiplex PCR. Genomic DNA extracted from each cell subset was distributed evenly over all wells of several immunoSEQ 96-well plates, and each plate served as one replicate. For sorted subsets, roughly 200 ng genomic DNA, equal to 25,000 to 35,000 T cell genomes, was loaded into each replicate PCR. Purified libraries were measured with a Qubit 3.0 fluorometer, size-checked on a Bioanalyzer 2100, and measured again with the KAPA Library Quantification kit. A separate single-read 150-cycle Illumina NextSeq 550 flow cell was used to sequence each immunoSEQ 96-well plate. The study's processing was this. Because only junctional sequences without quality scores were contained in the immunoSEQ output, filtering matching that applied to full-length reads could not be performed. To assign V/J genes and CDR3, sequences were annotated using PyIR, a Python wrapper for IgBLAST v1.9, with IMGT germline references. Reads were removed for weak V/J assignments (E-value above 1e-6), missing CDR3, stop codons, out-of-frame junctions, or ambiguous translated residues. V3J clonotypes were defined as sequences sharing an identical inferred V gene, J gene, and CDR3 amino acid sequence. Percentage overlap between repertoires was calculated by dividing the number of shared unique clonotypes by the size of the smaller repertoire. RTK rarefaction, the Chao1 estimator, and Recon v2.1 estimates of unobserved clonotypes were used to assess repertoire richness. OLGA was used to compute generation probabilities for all TCRbeta clonotypes that the gDNA method yielded from a handful of donors. TCRdb provides this immuneACCESS table in a form limited to in-frame rearrangements. Some clones are lacking; in checked studies, under half of them reflect an unresolved V gene, and why the rest are absent is not known. The DNA was the basis for D and trimming; V, J and clone size are from that table. This sample has fewer than 1.4 million clones in its table, and 78% of those were observed once. The biggest ten clones account for more than 0.55% of the sample.

Healthy HIV-negative adults with no recently reported acute infections or vaccinations were included as donors. All donors were Caucasian adults living in Nashville, Tennessee, USA. CD4+ T cells were enriched by magnetic negative selection; naive cells were then positively selected on CD45RA, and the negative fraction formed the memory subset. Blood was collected by leukapheresis, and PBMCs were isolated by Ficoll-Histopaque density gradient centrifugation and then cryopreserved in liquid nitrogen vapor phase. Analytical flow cytometry was used to check the purity and quantity of every magnetically sorted T cell population. From each sorted fraction, genomic DNA was isolated and quantified by UV absorbance on a Nanodrop 2000c. The entry originates in a study of shared clonotypes between healthy human individuals (dated by TCRdb to the early 2020s). Background for the entire study: Three men and two women, aged 18 to 49 years, made up the cohort. Per donor, three plates each were used for CD4 naive and CD4 memory, two for CD8 naive, and one for CD8 memory. To estimate repertoire size and how much clonotype sharing occurs between individuals, the study deeply sequenced the blood TCR repertoires of a handful of healthy adults. Libraries were prepared and TCR repertoires were sequenced by different laboratories using diverse techniques, in order to increase sequencing depth and limit assay-specific biases. Leukapheresis yielded between about 0.85 and 9.5 billion PBMCs per donor. Findings and caveats that apply to the study as a whole: Pairwise subsampling led to the expectation that sequencing depth would affect the degree of clonotype sharing among donors. Compared with non-shared clonotypes, the clonotypes found in all four sorted-subset donors had higher generation probabilities. Sampling was restricted to blood, and TCR repertoires in tissues likely differ from the TCR repertoires found in blood. The genetic and exposure-history diversity represented was limited by the small number of donors. Incomplete sequencing was indicated by rarefaction of sorted-subset datasets, despite the large sequencing depth. When several donors were compared, the shared fraction of clonotypes was 5% to 6.5% for naive CD4, 3% to 4% for naive CD8, 2.3% for memory CD4, and 0.4% for memory CD8. Larger estimated clonotype richness was generally found for naive subsets than for memory subsets.

The germline V gene specifies SGHVS as CDR1 and FNYEAQ as CDR2. At the junction V is shortened by 6 bases and J by 2 bases; bases outside the gene matches: 7. The CDR3 spans 15 residues, from the cysteine through the phenylalanine. The only DNA kept is the CDR3, 45 bases in frame from the first base. Sequencing input: memory CD4+ T cells from PBMCs. The cell subset or site label on this specimen signifies: CD45RA-negative fraction. The receptor was derived from a man younger than 35 in good health. Some clones in this sample may be carry-over from other donors' samples. The chain was built from TRBV7-6 and TRBJ2-3; 8 bases in between match TRBD1. The nucleotides are TGTGCCAGCAGACAGACAGGGGCCCTCACAGATACGCAGTATTTT. This is translated as CASRQTGALTDTQYF.